The source of this TCR beta chain is a study of OX40 agonist ivuxolimab in advanced cancers. At the level of the study: Given to patients was ivuxolimab, an agonistic anti-OX40 (CD134) antibody. Intravenous ivuxolimab was administered to patients every 2 weeks at 0.01 to 10 mg/kg. Partial responses were recorded for three patients, including one with hepatocellular carcinoma and two with cutaneous melanoma.

V was pared by 3 bases and J by 2 bases, with 11 bases between. This CDR3 is built from 14 residues. Germline CDR1 and CDR2: SGHRS and YFSETQ. TCRdb's table, derived via immunoSEQ multiplex PCR, lists solely in-frame clones and lacks some. Found here are roughly 99,000 clones, approximately 90% of them singletons; the top ten hold 1.2%. The receptor's source is an adult with an advanced solid tumor such as melanoma, head and neck, liver or kidney cancer. The chain employs TRBV5-1 and TRBJ2-5; a weak D match, TRBD1 (5 bases). Sequenced here: CD4+ or CD8+ T cells sorted from blood, sampled in a trial of the OX40 agonist ivuxolimab. In nucleotides, the CDR3 is TGCGCCAGCAGCTCGGCAGGGTCTCAAGAGACCCAGTACTTC. Its protein product is CASSSAGSQETQYF.